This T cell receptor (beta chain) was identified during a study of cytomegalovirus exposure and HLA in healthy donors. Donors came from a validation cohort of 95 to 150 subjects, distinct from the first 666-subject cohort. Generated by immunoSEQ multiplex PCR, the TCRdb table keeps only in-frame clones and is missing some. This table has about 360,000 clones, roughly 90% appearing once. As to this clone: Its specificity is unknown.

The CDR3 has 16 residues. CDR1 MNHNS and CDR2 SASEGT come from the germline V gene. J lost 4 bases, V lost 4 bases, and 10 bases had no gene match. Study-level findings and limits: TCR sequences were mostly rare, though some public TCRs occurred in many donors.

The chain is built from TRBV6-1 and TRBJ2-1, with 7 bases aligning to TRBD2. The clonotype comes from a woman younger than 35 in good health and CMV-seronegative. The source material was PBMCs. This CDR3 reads CASSAEGSGAYNEQFF. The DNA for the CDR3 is TGTGCCAGCAGTGCCGAGGGGAGCGGGGCTTACAATGAGCAGTTCTTC.